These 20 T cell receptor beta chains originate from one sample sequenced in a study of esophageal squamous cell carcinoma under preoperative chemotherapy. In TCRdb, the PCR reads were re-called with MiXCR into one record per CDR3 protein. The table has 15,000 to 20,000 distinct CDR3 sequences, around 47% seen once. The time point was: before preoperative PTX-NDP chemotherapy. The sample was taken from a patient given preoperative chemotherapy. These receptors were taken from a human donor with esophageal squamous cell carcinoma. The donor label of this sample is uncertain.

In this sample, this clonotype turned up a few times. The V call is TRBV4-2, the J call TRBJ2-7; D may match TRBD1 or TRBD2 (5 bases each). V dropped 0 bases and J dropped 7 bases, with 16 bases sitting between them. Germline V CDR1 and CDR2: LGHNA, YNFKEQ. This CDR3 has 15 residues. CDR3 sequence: CASSQDTGPIYEQYF. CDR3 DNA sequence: TGTGCCAGCAGCCAAGATACGGGACCCATCTATGAGCAGTACTTC.

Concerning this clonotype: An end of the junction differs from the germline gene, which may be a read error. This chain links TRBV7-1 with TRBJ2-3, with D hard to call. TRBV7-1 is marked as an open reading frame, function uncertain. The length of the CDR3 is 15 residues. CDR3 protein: CGSSSGLRAKDTQYF. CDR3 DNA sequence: TGTGGCAGCAGCTCCGGGCTGAGAGCCAAAGACACGCAGTACTTT.

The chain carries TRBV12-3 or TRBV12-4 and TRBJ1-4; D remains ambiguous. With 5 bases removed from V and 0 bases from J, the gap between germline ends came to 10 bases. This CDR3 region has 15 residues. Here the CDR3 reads CASSGGRATNEKLFF. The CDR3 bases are TGTGCCAGCAGTGGCGGGAGGGCAACTAATGAAAAACTGTTTTTT.

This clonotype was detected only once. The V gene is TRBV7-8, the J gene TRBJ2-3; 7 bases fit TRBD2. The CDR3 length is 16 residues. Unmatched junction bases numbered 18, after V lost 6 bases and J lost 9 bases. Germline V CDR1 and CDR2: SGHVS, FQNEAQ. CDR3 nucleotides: TGTGCCAGCAGGTCCTGGGGTGGCGGGAGCCAAGAGACGCAGTATTTT. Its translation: CASRSWGGGSQETQYF.

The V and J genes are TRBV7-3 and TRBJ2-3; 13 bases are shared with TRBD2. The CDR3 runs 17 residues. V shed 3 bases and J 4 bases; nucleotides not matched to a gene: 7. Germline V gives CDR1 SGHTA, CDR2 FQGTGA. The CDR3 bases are TGTGCCAGCAGCTTTACCGGGACTAGCGGGATCTCAGATACGCAGTATTTT. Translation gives CASSFTGTSGISDTQYF.

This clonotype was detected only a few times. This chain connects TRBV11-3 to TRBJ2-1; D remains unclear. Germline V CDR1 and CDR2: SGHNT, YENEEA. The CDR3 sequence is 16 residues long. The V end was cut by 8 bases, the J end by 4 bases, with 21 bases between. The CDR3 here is CASGRGAQVVYNEQFF. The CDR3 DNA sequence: TGTGCCAGCGGGCGTGGAGCGCAAGTTGTGTACAATGAGCAGTTCTTC.

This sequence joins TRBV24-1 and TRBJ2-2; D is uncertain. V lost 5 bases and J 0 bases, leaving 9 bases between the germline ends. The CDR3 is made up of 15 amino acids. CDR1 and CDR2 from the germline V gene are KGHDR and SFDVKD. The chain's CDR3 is CATSGPAANTGELFF. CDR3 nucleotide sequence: TGTGCCACCAGTGGGCCAGCCGCGAACACCGGGGAGCTGTTTTTT.

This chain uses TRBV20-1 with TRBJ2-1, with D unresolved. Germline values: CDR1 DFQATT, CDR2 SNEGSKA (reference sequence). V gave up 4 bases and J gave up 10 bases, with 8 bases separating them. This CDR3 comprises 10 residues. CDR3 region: CSATDREQFF. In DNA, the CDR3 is TGCAGTGCTACAGACCGGGAGCAGTTCTTC.

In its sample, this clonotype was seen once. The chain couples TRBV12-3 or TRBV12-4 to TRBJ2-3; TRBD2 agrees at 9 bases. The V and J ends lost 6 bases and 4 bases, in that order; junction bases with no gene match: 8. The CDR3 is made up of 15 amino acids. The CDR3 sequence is CASRLAGQGADTQYF. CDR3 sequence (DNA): TGTGCCAGCAGACTAGCGGGCCAGGGGGCAGATACGCAGTATTTT.

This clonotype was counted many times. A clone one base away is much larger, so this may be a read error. The CDR3 DNA reads TGTGCCAGCAGGTCGCCTGGGGGGAAGGAGACCCAGTTCTTC. Encoded protein: CASRSPGGKETQFF. V gene TRBV12-3 or TRBV12-4 combines with J gene TRBJ2-1; D possibly corresponds to TRBD2 (6 bases). The ends were cut back, 6 bases at V and 13 bases at J, with 22 bases in the middle. The CDR3 spans 14 residues.

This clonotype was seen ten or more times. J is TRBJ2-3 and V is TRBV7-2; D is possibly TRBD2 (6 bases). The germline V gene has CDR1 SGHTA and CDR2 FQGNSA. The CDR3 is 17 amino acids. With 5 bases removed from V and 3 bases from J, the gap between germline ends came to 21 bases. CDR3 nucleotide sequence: TGTGCCAGCAGCAATACGATAGCGGCTGGGAGGACAGATACGCAGTATTTT. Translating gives CASSNTIAAGRTDTQYF.

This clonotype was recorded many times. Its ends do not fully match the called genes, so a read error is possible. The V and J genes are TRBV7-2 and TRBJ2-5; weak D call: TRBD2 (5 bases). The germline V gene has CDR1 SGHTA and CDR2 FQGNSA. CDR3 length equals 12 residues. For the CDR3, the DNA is TGTGCCAGCAGCCTAGCCGGAGAGACCCAGTACTTC. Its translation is CASSLAGETQYF.

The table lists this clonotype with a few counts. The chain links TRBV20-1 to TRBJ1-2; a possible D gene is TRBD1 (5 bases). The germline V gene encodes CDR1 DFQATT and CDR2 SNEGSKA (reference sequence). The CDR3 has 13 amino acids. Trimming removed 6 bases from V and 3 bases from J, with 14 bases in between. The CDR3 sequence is CSALGGGDYGYTF. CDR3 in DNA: TGCAGTGCCCTGGGGGGGGGAGACTATGGCTACACCTTC.

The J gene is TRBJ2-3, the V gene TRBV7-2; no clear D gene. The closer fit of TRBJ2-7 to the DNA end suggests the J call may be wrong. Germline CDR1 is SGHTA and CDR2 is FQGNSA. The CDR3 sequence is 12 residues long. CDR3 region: CASGRGTETQYF. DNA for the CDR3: TGTGCCAGCGGTCGTGGCACAGAGACGCAGTACTTC.

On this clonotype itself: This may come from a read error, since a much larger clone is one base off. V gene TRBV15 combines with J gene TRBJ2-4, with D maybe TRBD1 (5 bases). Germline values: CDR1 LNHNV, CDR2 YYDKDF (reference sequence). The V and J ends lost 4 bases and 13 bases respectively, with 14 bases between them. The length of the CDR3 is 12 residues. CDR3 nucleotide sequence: TGTGCCACCAGCAACAGGATCGGTGAGCAGTACTTC. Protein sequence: CATSNRIGEQYF. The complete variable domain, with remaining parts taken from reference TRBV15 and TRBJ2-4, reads DAMVIQNPRYQVTQFGKPVTLSCSQTLNHNVMYWYQQKSSQAPKLLFHYYDKDFNNEADTPDNFQSRRPNTSFCFLDIRSPGLGDTAMYLCATSNRIGEQYFGAGTRLSVL.

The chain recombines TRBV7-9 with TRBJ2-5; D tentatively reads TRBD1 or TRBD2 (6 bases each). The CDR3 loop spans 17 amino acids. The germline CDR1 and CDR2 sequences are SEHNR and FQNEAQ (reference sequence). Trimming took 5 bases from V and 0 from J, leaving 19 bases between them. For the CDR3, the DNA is TGTGCCAGCAGCACGGAGGACGGGGGCGGTGACCAAGAGACCCAGTACTTC. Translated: CASSTEDGGGDQETQYF.

The CDR3 nucleotides read TGTGCCAGCAGCTTAGGCGGGGGGCGGACCGGGGAGCTGTTTTTT. Its translation: CASSLGGGRTGELFF. The chain combines TRBV7-2 with TRBJ2-2, with 8 bases aligning to TRBD2. CDR3 length equals 15 residues. CDR1 and CDR2 (germline): SGHTA, FQGNSA. J was trimmed by 5 bases and V by 1 base; bases with no gene match: 3.

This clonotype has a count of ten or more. The DNA of the CDR3 is TGTGCCAGTAGTATCTCTGGAGAGCGGCTCTTCCCCTACGAGCAGTACTTC. Amino acid sequence: CASSISGERLFPYEQYF. J is TRBJ2-7 and V is TRBV19, with D possibly being TRBD2 (5 bases). Germline V lookup: CDR1 LNHDA, CDR2 SQIVND (reference sequence). Trimming left V 3 bases short and J 2 bases short, with 20 bases between. The CDR3 runs 17 residues. The whole variable domain, filled in from reference TRBV19 and TRBJ2-7, reads DGGITQSPKYLFRKEGQNVTLSCEQNLNHDAMYWYRQDPGQGLRLIYYSQIVNDFQKGDIAEGYSVSREKKESFPLTVTSAQKNPTAFYLCASSISGERLFPYEQYFGPGTRLTVT.

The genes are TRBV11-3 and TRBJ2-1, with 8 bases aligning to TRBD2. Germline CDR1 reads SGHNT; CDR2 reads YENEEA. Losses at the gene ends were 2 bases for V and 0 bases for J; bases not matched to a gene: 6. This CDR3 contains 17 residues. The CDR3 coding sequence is TGTGCCAGCAGCTTACCCCCGGGGGGGAGCTCCTACAATGAGCAGTTCTTC. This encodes CASSLPPGGSSYNEQFF.

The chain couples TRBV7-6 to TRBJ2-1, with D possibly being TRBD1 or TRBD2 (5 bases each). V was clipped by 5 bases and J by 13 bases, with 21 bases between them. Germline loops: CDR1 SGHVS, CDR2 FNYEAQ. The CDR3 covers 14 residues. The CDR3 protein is CASSRPGTKETQFF. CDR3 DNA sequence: TGTGCCAGCAGCCGTCCCGGGACCAAGGAGACCCAGTTCTTC.